The rows below give T cell receptor beta chains drawn from one sample of a study of blood T cell repertoires in COVID-19. Libraries were prepared by immunoSEQ multiplex PCR; TCRdb keeps only in-frame clonotypes and omits some of them. The table shows about 180,000 clones, with roughly 87% occurring only once. The specimen was PBMCs or T cells enriched from blood (not recorded which). The source of these receptors is a woman aged 50 to 60 who had recovered from COVID-19. Each CDR3 is given with its conserved first and last residue. D genes are given only for firm matches. The size of a clone is reported for some rows only, either as once, few or many, or as a class for expanded clones.

abundance: -
j_gene: TRBJ2-1
d_gene: -
v_gene: TRBV4-2
CDR3aa: CASSQDSDNEQFF
CDR3nt: TGTGCCAGCAGCCAAGATAGCGACAATGAGCAGTTCTTC

abundance: -
j_gene: TRBJ2-7
d_gene: TRBD1
v_gene: TRBV30
CDR3aa: CACSAPDRAGDEQYF
CDR3nt: TGTGCCTGTAGTGCTCCCGACAGGGCCGGGGACGAGCAGTACTTC

abundance: -
j_gene: TRBJ2-5
d_gene: TRBD1
v_gene: TRBV27
CDR3aa: CASSLSTGGAGKETQYF
CDR3nt: TGTGCCAGCAGTTTATCAACAGGGGGCGCCGGGAAAGAGACCCAGTACTTC

abundance: -
j_gene: TRBJ2-5
d_gene: -
v_gene: TRBV11-2
CDR3aa: CASSPRYQETQYF
CDR3nt: TGTGCCAGCAGCCCGAGGTACCAAGAGACCCAGTACTTC

abundance: -
j_gene: TRBJ1-3
d_gene: TRBD1
v_gene: TRBV9
CDR3aa: CASSARDRGGSGNTIYF
CDR3nt: TGTGCCAGCAGCGCTCGGGACAGGGGTGGTTCTGGAAACACCATATATTTT

abundance: -
j_gene: TRBJ1-2
d_gene: -
v_gene: TRBV3-1/TRBV3-2
CDR3aa: CASSQLKGAKTSNYGYTF
CDR3nt: TGTGCCAGCAGCCAATTGAAAGGGGCCAAAACCTCTAACTATGGCTACACCTTC

abundance: -
j_gene: TRBJ2-4
d_gene: TRBD1
v_gene: TRBV14
CDR3aa: CASSQGQPNIQYF
CDR3nt: TGTGCCAGCAGCCAGGGACAGCCAAACATTCAGTACTTC

abundance: -
j_gene: TRBJ1-2
d_gene: TRBD1
v_gene: TRBV27
CDR3aa: CASSLNRGLGYTF
CDR3nt: TGTGCCAGCAGTTTGAACAGGGGGCTTGGCTACACCTTC

abundance: -
j_gene: TRBJ2-1
d_gene: TRBD2
v_gene: TRBV19
CDR3aa: CASSLTSGRAYSYNEQFF
CDR3nt: TGTGCCAGTAGTCTGACTAGCGGGAGGGCCTATTCCTACAATGAGCAGTTCTTC

abundance: once
j_gene: TRBJ1-1
d_gene: -
v_gene: TRBV7-2
CDR3aa: CASSLGAVRGYEAFF
CDR3nt: TGTGCCAGCAGCCTCGGGGCTGTAAGGGGGTATGAAGCTTTCTTT